This T cell receptor beta chain was observed in a study of STAT3 mutations in large granular lymphocyte leukemia. As for the study in general: More than half of T-LGLL patients received immunosuppressive therapy. Whole-study results and caveats: In T-cell large granular lymphocyte leukemia, about half of patients showed multiple immunodominant subclonotypes. Variable sampling intervals and differing treatment regimens complicated linking therapy response to TCR clonal burden changes. After therapy, about 35% of the 18 patients switched clonotypes, all new clones STAT3 wild type.

TCRbeta libraries averaged about 40,773 productive templates per sample. The repertoire was sequenced with immunoSEQ multiplex PCR; TCRdb's copy has only in-frame clones and lacks some. The sample contains around 13,000 clones, 81% of which appear only once. The germline V gene has CDR1 GTSNPN and CDR2 SVGIG (reference sequence). V lost 1 base and J lost 5, with 3 bases in between. CDR3 size: 11 residues. For this clone: Its antigen is unknown.

The clonotype comes from a man between 60 and 70 years old with T-cell large granular lymphocyte leukemia. Some clones in this sample may be carry-over from other donors' samples. The sequenced sample consisted of peripheral blood mononuclear cells. The chain combines TRBV30 with TRBJ2-1, with no clear D. DNA of the CDR3: TGTGCCTGGAGTGGTGACAATGAGCAGTTCTTC. It codes for CAWSGDNEQFF.